This T cell receptor beta chain came from a study of blood T cell repertoires in COVID-19. The authors' processing: The assay estimated nucleated cells by amplifying reference gene primers. The repertoire was sequenced with immunoSEQ multiplex PCR; TCRdb's copy has only in-frame clones and lacks some. V, J and clone size are taken as reported in that table, and D and trimming were inferred from the DNA itself. In the table there are over 100,000 clones, approximately 86% of which are singletons. V gave up 3 bases and J gave up 2 bases; unmatched junction bases: 7. The CDR3 length is 15 residues. CDR1 is SGHNT and CDR2 is YYREEE in the germline V gene (reference sequence).

The clonotype was recovered from a woman aged 70 to 79 with COVID-19, enrolled during active disease. The material sequenced was peripheral blood. V is TRBV5-4 and J is TRBJ2-7, with TRBD1 identical over 8 bases. CDR3 sequence: CASSSGGPLAYEQYF. The DNA for the CDR3 is TGTGCCAGCAGCTCAGGGGGCCCTTTAGCCTACGAGCAGTACTTC.